The 13 T cell receptor beta chains below were found in one sample sequenced in a study of OX40 agonist ivuxolimab in advanced cancers. Method: immunoSEQ multiplex PCR; TCRdb's copy keeps in-frame clones and lacks some. The table includes about 96,000 clones, approximately 80% detected once. The starting material was CD4+ or CD8+ T cells sorted from blood, obtained in a trial of the OX40 agonist ivuxolimab. These receptors were obtained from an adult with an advanced solid tumor such as melanoma, head and neck, liver or kidney cancer.

This clone was recorded once. The chain couples TRBV19 to TRBJ2-1; maybe TRBD2 (6 bases). Germline-derived CDR1 and CDR2 are LNHDA and SQIVND (reference sequence). Trimming cost V 8 bases and J 4 bases, with 18 bases left between them. This CDR3 region has 15 residues. The CDR3 DNA follows: TGTGCCAGTGGAGGGTTTAGCGGCTCATACAATGAGCAGTTCTTC. As protein: CASGGFSGSYNEQFF.

This chain uses TRBV19 with TRBJ1-4, with TRBD1 identical over 7 bases. Germline CDR1 reads LNHDA; CDR2 reads SQIVND (reference sequence). V trimming: 3 bases; J trimming: 5 bases; junction bases outside the gene matches: 3. The CDR3 runs to 14 residues. CDR3 amino acids: CASSISGQNEKLFF. CDR3 coding DNA: TGTGCCAGTAGTATCTCGGGACAGAATGAAAAACTGTTTTTT.

The chain links TRBV12-5 to TRBJ2-5, with 11 bases aligning to TRBD2. This CDR3 comprises 15 residues. The junction had 4 bases not matched to a gene; V was cut back by 6 bases and J by 1 base. The germline V gene has CDR1 LGHNT and CDR2 FRNRAP. The CDR3, as DNA: TGTGCTAGTGGCCTGGGGACTAGCGGCCAAGAGACCCAGTACTTC. Translation gives CASGLGTSGQETQYF.

The chain employs TRBV28 and TRBJ1-4, with D hard to call. V gave up 2 bases and J gave up 8 bases, with 12 bases separating them. CDR1 and CDR2 from the germline V gene are MDHEN and SYDVKM. The CDR3 sequence is 14 residues long. In DNA form, the CDR3 reads TGTGCCAGCAGTTTAGGGAGGGTTGAAGAAAAACTGTTTTTT. This encodes CASSLGRVEEKLFF.

The genes are TRBV5-8 and TRBJ2-7; 7 bases match TRBD1. After removal of 4 bases from V and 3 bases from J, the junction contained 7 bases not matched to a gene. The CDR3 is 14 residues long. CDR1 and CDR2 (germline): SGHTS, YDEGEE. CDR3 amino acids: CASSPGTVFYEQYF. The CDR3 DNA is TGTGCCAGCAGCCCCGGGACAGTATTCTACGAGCAGTACTTC.

This clone was detected once. The rearrangement uses TRBV15 and TRBJ2-7; 7 positions match TRBD1. In germline, CDR1 is LNHNV, CDR2 YYDKDF (reference sequence). The CDR3 consists of 14 residues. Unmatched junction bases numbered 7, after V lost 3 bases and J lost 5 bases. The CDR3 region has the DNA TGTGCCACCAGCAGTTTGACAGGGCGCAACGAGCAGTACTTC. It encodes CATSSLTGRNEQYF.

This rearrangement joins TRBV5-1 to TRBJ1-6; no clear D gene. The germline gives CDR1 SGHRS, CDR2 YFSETQ. The V and J ends lost 4 bases and 0 bases respectively, with 8 bases between them. The CDR3 totals 15 residues. Here the CDR3 reads CASSDGSSYNSPLHF. The CDR3 DNA sequence: TGCGCCAGCAGCGACGGGAGCTCCTATAATTCACCCCTCCACTTT.

The rearrangement joins TRBV18 to TRBJ2-7; no definite D call. Trimming pared 2 bases from V and 9 bases from J, leaving 17 bases between. Germline V lookup: CDR1 KGHSH, CDR2 LQKENI. The CDR3 covers 14 residues. This chain's CDR3 is CASSPSALATRQYF. In nucleotides, the CDR3 is TGTGCCAGCTCACCATCGGCTCTTGCTACGAGGCAGTACTTC.

This clone appeared a single time. The chain joins TRBV6-5 to TRBJ2-1, with D possibly matching TRBD2 (6 bases). Looked up from germline, CDR1 is MNHEY and CDR2 is SVGAGI. V lost 0 bases, J lost 1 base, and 10 bases lay in between. The length of the CDR3 is 16 residues. CDR3 amino acids: CASSYSASVSYNEQFF. DNA for the CDR3: TGTGCCAGCAGTTACTCGGCTAGCGTATCCTACAATGAGCAGTTCTTC.

A note on this clone: Within the sample, other DNA sequences also encode this same CDR3. V gene TRBV9 combines with J gene TRBJ2-7; 14 bases are a match to TRBD2. The ends lost 2 bases at V and 4 bases at J; junction bases unmatched: 2. The CDR3 has 15 amino acids. The germline V gene encodes CDR1 SGDLS and CDR2 YYNGEE. For the CDR3, the DNA is TGTGCCAGCAGCGTTGGGACTAGCGGGAGTTACGAGCAGTACTTC. It is translated as CASSVGTSGSYEQYF.

The rearrangement uses TRBV29-1 and TRBJ1-4, with D maybe TRBD1 (5 bases). This CDR3 spans 12 amino acids. Germline CDR1 reads SQVTM; CDR2 reads ANQGSEA. The CDR3 DNA is TGCTCCGCCGGGACGGTGAATGAAAAACTGTTTTTT. This gives the protein CSAGTVNEKLFF.

V usage is TRBV4-2 and J usage is TRBJ2-1, with D perhaps matching TRBD1 (6 bases). Germline CDR1 and CDR2: LGHNA and YNFKEQ. The V gene lost 3 bases and the J gene lost 10 bases, with 10 bases spanning the gap. The length of the CDR3 is 12 residues. CDR3 protein: CASSHVQGEQFF. The CDR3 DNA reads TGTGCCAGCAGCCACGTGCAGGGGGAGCAGTTCTTC.

This chain connects TRBV5-6 to TRBJ2-2; D may correspond to TRBD1 or TRBD2 (5 bases each). CDR3 length equals 17 residues. Trimming took 4 bases from V and 4 from J, leaving 20 bases between them. The germline V gene has CDR1 SGHDT and CDR2 YYEEEE. The CDR3 loop reads CASSLGGAGTFTGELFF. The DNA of the CDR3 is TGTGCCAGCAGCCTTGGTGGGGCAGGGACGTTCACCGGGGAGCTGTTTTTT.